The next 18 T cell receptor beta chains were all read from a single sample in a study of T cells in women clearing cervical HPV infection. The protocol was immunoSEQ multiplex PCR, while the TCRdb copy is restricted to in-frame clones and leaves out a portion. The table lists approximately 17,000 clones. The sequenced sample was blood buffy coat. Receptors originate from a woman between 18 and 70 years old with a cervical HPV16 infection that either progressed to CIN3+ or cleared (not recorded which).

In the case of this clone: The sequenced fragment ends 3 residues before the CDR3 boundary, so the rest is inferred from the germline J gene. The chain is built from TRBV16 and TRBJ1-1; D not certain. Germline V gene lookup returns CDR1 KGHSY and CDR2 FQNENV. V was trimmed by 4 bases and J by 4 bases, leaving 7 bases between them. CDR3 length: 12 amino acids. The CDR3 here is CASSPGGTEAFF. CDR3 bases read: TGTGCCAGCAGCCCCGGTGGCACTGAA.

According to its frequency, this clone is medium-sized (0.01 to 0.1%). The read ends 3 residues before the CDR3 terminus; that terminus is restored from the germline J gene. The chain couples TRBV19 to TRBJ1-4; 8 nucleotides line up with TRBD1. V dropped 7 bases and J dropped 5; count of bases not matched to a gene: 6. This CDR3 contains 14 residues. Germline-derived CDR1 and CDR2 are LNHDA and SQIVND (reference sequence). Incomplete CDR3 DNA: TGTGCCAGTACACCGGGACAGGCAAATGAAAAA. It translates to CASTPGQANEK. The whole CDR3 is CASTPGQANEKLFF.

The DNA read from the CDR3 is TGCGCCAGCAGTGGGTTTCTACGCACAGATACG. This gives the protein CASSGFLRTDT. In full, the CDR3 reads CASSGFLRTDTQYF. The chain combines TRBV10-1 with TRBJ2-3; D remains ambiguous. Coverage ceases 3 residues before the CDR3 finishes, and the germline J gene fills in the end. CDR3 length: 14 amino acids. Trimming cost V 4 bases and J 1 base, with 9 bases left between them. Germline CDR1 and CDR2: WNHNN and SYGVQD (reference sequence).

The CDR3 spells CASSPGATNEKLFF. CDR3 bases read: TGTGCCAGCAGCCCAGGGGCGACTAATGAAAAA. The J gene is TRBJ1-4, the V gene TRBV11-2, with D possibly matching TRBD1 (6 bases). From the germline J gene comes the end of the CDR3, since the read stops 3 residues before it. Looked up from germline, CDR1 is SGHAT and CDR2 is FQNNGV. Trimming shortened V by 5 bases and J by 2 bases, and 9 bases separated the two germline ends. This CDR3 region has 14 residues.

Of note for this clone: The observed sequence ends 3 residues before the CDR3 terminus, with the missing tail filled in from the germline J gene. V and J are TRBV5-1 and TRBJ2-7; 7 positions match TRBD1. The CDR3 has 15 amino acids. Losses at the gene ends were 4 bases for V and 1 base for J; bases not matched to a gene: 8. Germline lookup yields CDR1 SGHRS and CDR2 YFSETQ. The sequenced part of the CDR3 DNA is TGCGCCAGCAGCGAATCTACGGGACAGTCCTACGAG. As protein: CASSESTGQSYE. The complete CDR3 reads CASSESTGQSYEQYF.

Notes on this clone: The read comes to an end 3 residues before the CDR3 does, leaving the germline J gene to fill in the end. This chain joins TRBV10-3 and TRBJ1-1; tentatively, D is TRBD1 (5 bases). The CDR3 is made up of 11 amino acids. V lost 6 bases to trimming and J lost 7 bases, with 9 bases between them. The germline gives CDR1 ENHRY, CDR2 SYGVKD. Here the CDR3 reads CAIRGRGEAFF. The sequenced CDR3 bases are TGTGCCATCAGGGGGCGAGGTGAA.

Of note for this clone: The read gets to within 3 residues of the CDR3 end, and the germline J gene fills in the rest. The chain has TRBV2 and TRBJ2-5; TRBD1 aligns across 9 bases. The V segment lost 4 bases and the J segment 4 bases; nucleotides outside the gene matches: 7. This CDR3 is built from 15 residues. Germline CDR1 is SNHLY and CDR2 is FYNNEI. CDR3 sequence: CASSGGQGLSETQYF. CDR3 DNA, as far as it was read: TGTGCCAGCAGTGGGGGACAGGGTCTATCAGAGACC. Full variable domain (remainder filled in from reference TRBV2 and TRBJ2-5): EPEVTQTPSHQVTQMGQEVILRCVPISNHLYFYWYRQILGQKVEFLVSFYNNEISEKSEIFDDQFSVERPDGSNFTLKIRSTKLEDSAMYFCASSGGQGLSETQYFGPGTRLLVL.

Note on this clone: The read terminates 3 residues ahead of where the CDR3 ends, so the germline J gene completes it. The gene calls are TRBV7-9 and TRBJ2-5, with 8 bases lining up with TRBD1. In germline, CDR1 is SEHNR, CDR2 FQNEAQ (reference sequence). Trimming removed 5 bases from V and 2 bases from J; junction bases left unmatched: 4. This CDR3 has 14 amino acids. The CDR3 sequence is CASSDDRGQETQYF. CDR3 bases read: TGTGCCAGCAGCGACGACAGGGGTCAAGAGACC.

Of note for this clone: The CDR3 extends 3 residues past the end of the read, so its final part is completed from the germline J gene. V gene TRBV6-2 or TRBV6-3 combines with J gene TRBJ2-5, with 10 bases lining up with TRBD2. Unmatched junction bases numbered 8, after V lost 2 bases and J lost 2 bases. CDR1 is MNHEY and CDR2 is SVGEGT in the germline V gene. The CDR3 is 17 residues long. CDR3 sequence: CASSYDIRTSGQETQYF. Incomplete CDR3 DNA: TGTGCCAGCAGTTACGACATACGGACTAGCGGTCAAGAGACC.

A remark on this clone: The read is 3 residues too short to cover the CDR3 end, so that end is filled in from the germline J gene. This chain joins TRBV7-3 and TRBJ2-2, with D perhaps TRBD1 (6 bases). Trimming took off 5 bases at V and 4 bases at J, with 17 bases between the two ends. The length of the CDR3 is 16 residues. Per germline, CDR1 SGHTA and CDR2 FQGTGA. The part of the CDR3 DNA that was read is TGTGCCAGCAGCGCGGTACAGGGTTGGAGCACCGGGGAG. Translated: CASSAVQGWSTGE. The CDR3 in its entirety is CASSAVQGWSTGELFF.

As regards this clone: The read halts 3 residues ahead of the CDR3 end, with the missing end drawn from the germline J gene. This sequence joins TRBV2 and TRBJ2-2; D perhaps matches TRBD2 (5 bases). Germline CDR1 SNHLY, CDR2 FYNNEI. This CDR3 spans 14 amino acids. V shed 8 bases and J shed 2 bases, with 12 bases lying between them. CDR3 DNA, as far as it was read: TGTGCCAGCCTGGGCCGGACTAACACCGGGGAG. Its protein product is CASLGRTNTGE. The CDR3 in full is CASLGRTNTGELFF.

A word on this clone: Read data end 3 residues before the CDR3 end; the end is taken from the germline J gene. The chain joins TRBV20-1 to TRBJ1-2; D remains unclear. Germline CDR1 is DFQATT and CDR2 is SNEGSKA (reference sequence). Trimming removed 3 bases at V and 0 bases at J, with 14 bases between. The CDR3 totals 15 residues. The CDR3 protein is CSASSLAFANYGYTF. The covered CDR3 bases are TGCAGTGCTAGTAGCCTAGCTTTTGCTAACTATGGC.

The covered CDR3 bases are TGCGCCAGCAGTTTTCCCACCGGGACAGGTACACAAGAGACC. It specifies CASSFPTGTGTQET. In full, the CDR3 is CASSFPTGTGTQETQYF. This sequence joins TRBV5-1 and TRBJ2-5; the match to TRBD1 covers 8 bases. The read stops 3 residues short of the end of the CDR3; the missing end is completed from the germline J gene. The CDR3 spans 17 residues. The trim removed 5 bases at V and 2 bases at J, leaving 14 bases unmatched. CDR1 and CDR2 from the germline V gene are SGHRS and YFSETQ.

A word on this clone: A read error may account for a junction end that differs from germline. From the germline J gene comes the end of the CDR3, since the read stops 3 residues before it. The chain is built from TRBV2 and TRBJ1-2, with 9 bases identical to TRBD1. Per germline, CDR1 SNHLY and CDR2 FYNNEI. This CDR3 contains 14 residues. The covered CDR3 bases are TGTGCAAGCACCTACTTTGACAGGGGGTACGGC. Translating gives CASTYFDRGYG. Given in full, the CDR3 is CASTYFDRGYGYTF.

Points on this clone: The read ends 3 residues before the CDR3 terminus; that terminus is restored from the germline J gene. V gene TRBV11-1 combines with J gene TRBJ2-7; 13 bases are a match to TRBD2. V dropped 5 bases and J dropped 4; count of bases not matched to a gene: 2. Germline CDR1 is SGHAT and CDR2 is FQDESV (reference sequence). The CDR3 has 14 amino acids. The DNA read from the CDR3 is TGTGCCAGCAGCCCGGGACTAGCGGGGTACGAG. It translates to CASSPGLAGYE. The entire CDR3 protein is CASSPGLAGYEQYF.

With respect to this clone: The read finishes 3 residues shy of the CDR3 end, and the germline J gene is used to complete it. The chain carries TRBV24-1 and TRBJ1-4; 8 bases are a match to TRBD1. Germline CDR1 and CDR2: KGHDR and SFDVKD. There are 15 residues in the CDR3. Germline trimming cut 4 bases from V and 3 bases from J; bases unmatched to any gene: 3. The CDR3 loop reads CATSEATGANEKLFF. The CDR3 bases that were read are TGTGCCACCAGTGAAGCGACAGGGGCTAATGAAAAA.

As concerns this clone: The read ends 3 residues early relative to the CDR3; the germline J gene fills the gap. V and J are TRBV5-1 and TRBJ2-2, with D possibly TRBD1 on 6 matching bases. Germline V lookup: CDR1 SGHRS, CDR2 YFSETQ. The CDR3 totals 14 residues. Trimming removed 4 bases at V and 1 base at J, with 8 bases between. The sequenced part of the CDR3 DNA is TGCGCCAGCAGCGCGACAGGGAACACCGGGGAG. Translated: CASSATGNTGE. The full-length CDR3 reads as CASSATGNTGELFF. Looking up the rest from reference TRBV5-1 and TRBJ2-2 gives the full variable domain: KAGVTQTPRYLIKTRGQQVTLSCSPISGHRSVSWYQQTPGQGLQFLFEYFSETQRNKGNFPGRFSGRQFSNSRSEMNVSTLELGDSALYLCASSATGNTGELFFGEGSRLTVL.

A word on this clone: The read stops 3 residues short of the end of the CDR3; the missing end is completed from the germline J gene. V is TRBV3-1 (or the pseudogene TRBV3-2) and J is TRBJ2-3, with D hard to call. The CDR3 spans 14 residues. V lost 0 bases to trimming and J lost 4 bases, with 8 bases between them. The germline CDR1 and CDR2 sequences are LGHDT and YNNKEL (reference sequence). CDR3 DNA, as far as it was read: TGTGCCAGCAGCCAAGATCCTAAATCAGATACG. It encodes CASSQDPKSDT. The CDR3 in its entirety is CASSQDPKSDTQYF.